This T cell receptor (beta chain) was obtained from a study of blood T cell repertoires in COVID-19. The overall study: The study drew acute and convalescent COVID-19 samples from the United States, Italy and Spain.

Participant age was roughly 18 to 90 years, and participants resided in 25 or so US areas. Donors were grouped by their self-reported clinical history. The J segment lost 2 bases and the V segment lost 5 bases, leaving 9 bases of the junction unmatched. Germline CDR1 and CDR2: MGHDK and SYGVNS. This CDR3 is built from 16 residues. This table comes from immunoSEQ multiplex PCR, and its TCRdb copy is limited to in-frame clones, with some not included. The table lists around 200,000 clones, 87% of them singletons. Sequenced: PBMCs or T cells enriched from blood (not recorded which). The clonotype was recovered from a man younger than 35 with acute COVID-19. The chain has TRBV25-1 and TRBJ2-3, with 8 bases lining up with TRBD1. In DNA form, the CDR3 reads TGTGCCAGCAGTTCCGGGACAGGCTGGGACACAGATACGCAGTATTTT. Protein sequence: CASSSGTGWDTDTQYF.